This TCR beta chain is from a study of response to subunit inactivated influenza vaccine. Per the germline V gene, CDR1 is SGHAT and CDR2 is FQNNGV. V shed 5 bases and J shed 3 bases, with 13 bases lying between them. This CDR3 has 14 amino acids. TCRdb ran MiXCR on the RT-PCR reads and lists one entry per CDR3 protein. The table includes fewer than 700,000 distinct CDR3 sequences, over 10% detected once. This specimen was PBMCs from blood, taken 45 days after vaccination. This clonotype was obtained from a man aged 50 to 60 who received an inactivated influenza vaccine. The gene calls are TRBV11-2 and TRBJ2-5; D is possibly TRBD1 (5 bases). The CDR3 region has the DNA TGTGCCAGCAGCCACTTTAGCAGGGAAGAGACCCAGTACTTC. Encoded protein: CASSHFSREETQYF.